Listed below are T cell receptor beta chains from one sample, sequenced in a study of blood T cells in healthy people across ages. In TCRdb, the 5' RACE reads were re-called with MiXCR into one record per CDR3 protein. The profile shows around 750,000 distinct CDR3 sequences, 53% of them singletons. Sequencing was performed on blood. These receptors were collected from a man older than 75 in good health. Each CDR3 is given with its conserved first and last residue. The D gene is left open where the match is weak. Clone size is given for some rows only: seen once, a few or many times, or a class if the clone is expanded.

j_call clone_size v_call d_call cdr3_aa cdr3_nt
TRBJ2-5 . TRBV7-2 . CASSLAIGRETQYF TGTGCCAGCAGCTTAGCTATCGGTCGGGAGACCCAGTACTTC
TRBJ2-4 many TRBV4-1 . CASSPSREWEMNGDIQYF TGCGCCAGCAGCCCCAGCCGTGAGTGGGAGATGAATGGTGACATTCAGTACTTC
TRBJ1-2 . TRBV11-2 . CASSLAGRANYGYTF TGTGCCAGCAGCTTGGCGGGAAGAGCTAACTATGGCTACACCTTC
TRBJ2-7 . TRBV4-2 . CASSQEGPSYEQYF TGTGCCAGCAGCCAAGAGGGACCCTCCTACGAGCAGTACTTC
TRBJ1-2 . TRBV2 . CASSVQGSGYTF TGTGCCAGCAGTGTTCAGGGGTCTGGCTACACCTTC
TRBJ2-1 . TRBV5-1 . CASSPQRGGRGGEFF TGCGCCAGCAGCCCTCAACGTGGCGGGAGAGGGGGAGAGTTCTTC
TRBJ1-6 . TRBV28 . CASSLLVTDNSPLHF TGTGCCAGCAGTTTACTGGTAACGGATAATTCACCCCTCCACTTT
TRBJ2-5 few TRBV9 TRBD2 CASSVDPAGGIQETQYF TGTGCCAGCAGCGTAGACCCAGCGGGGGGGATCCAAGAGACCCAGTACTTC
TRBJ1-2 many TRBV10-3 . CAISDRSYGYTF TGTGCCATCAGTGACAGAAGCTATGGCTACACCTTC
TRBJ2-7 . TRBV12-3/TRBV12-4 TRBD2 CASSSPSSGRVEQYF TGTGCCAGCAGTTCCCCGAGTAGCGGGAGGGTTGAGCAGTACTTC
TRBJ2-7 . TRBV28 . CASSTNRVSYEQYF TGTGCCAGCAGCACCAACAGGGTCTCCTACGAGCAGTACTTC
TRBJ2-1 . TRBV4-2 TRBD1 CASSQALGQGVLGEQFF TGTGCCAGCAGCCAAGCCCTGGGGCAGGGGGTCTTGGGTGAGCAGTTCTTC
TRBJ2-1 . TRBV20-1 . CSGLAGSLDEQFF TGCAGTGGACTCGCGGGGTCCTTGGATGAGCAGTTCTTC
TRBJ1-2 . TRBV3-1 . CASSQDQTFYGCTF TGTGCCAGCAGCCAAGATCAGACCTTCTATGGCTGCACCTTC
TRBJ1-4 . TRBV20-1 TRBD1 CSAKAFGTANEKLFF TGCAGTGCCAAGGCTTTCGGGACAGCAAATGAAAAACTGTTTTTT
TRBJ2-2 . TRBV25-1 TRBD2 CASSQRGGRNTGELFF TGTGCCAGCAGTCAGCGGGGAGGGAGGAACACCGGGGAGCTGTTTTTT
TRBJ2-5 . TRBV27 . CARRAPGEQYF TGTGCCAGGCGGGCCCCCGGGGAGCAGTACTTC
TRBJ2-1 . TRBV20-1 TRBD2 CSARAGLAKTYNEQFF TGCAGTGCTAGAGCCGGACTAGCGAAAACCTACAATGAGCAGTTCTTC
TRBJ2-1 . TRBV6-5 . CASSYLTWGVDEQFF TGTGCCAGCAGTTATCTCACCTGGGGTGTCGATGAGCAGTTCTTC
TRBJ2-7 few TRBV5-1 TRBD1 CASSGLGQGGFGKGYEQYF TGCGCCAGCAGCGGACTGGGACAGGGGGGTTTCGGTAAGGGGTACGAGCAGTACTTC
TRBJ2-1 . TRBV20-1 . CSASNAGSSYNEQFF TGCAGTGCTAGTAATGCGGGGAGCTCCTACAATGAGCAGTTCTTC
TRBJ2-5 . TRBV27 TRBD2 CASGGLAGLTQETQYF TGTGCCAGCGGAGGGCTAGCGGGGTTAACCCAAGAGACCCAGTACTTC
TRBJ1-2 few TRBV12-3/TRBV12-4 TRBD1 CASSPRQGPYGYTF TGTGCCAGCAGTCCGAGACAGGGTCCCTATGGCTACACCTTC
TRBJ2-6 . TRBV6-1 TRBD1 CASRTGSGANVLTF TGCGCCAGCAGGACAGGCTCTGGGGCCAACGTCCTGACTTTC
TRBJ1-2 . TRBV24-1 . CATSDTGLYGYTF TGTGCCACCAGTGATACTGGACTCTATGGCTACACCTTC
TRBJ1-1 . TRBV29-1 . CSVAGKQNTEAFF TGCAGCGTTGCCGGGAAGCAGAACACTGAAGCTTTCTTT